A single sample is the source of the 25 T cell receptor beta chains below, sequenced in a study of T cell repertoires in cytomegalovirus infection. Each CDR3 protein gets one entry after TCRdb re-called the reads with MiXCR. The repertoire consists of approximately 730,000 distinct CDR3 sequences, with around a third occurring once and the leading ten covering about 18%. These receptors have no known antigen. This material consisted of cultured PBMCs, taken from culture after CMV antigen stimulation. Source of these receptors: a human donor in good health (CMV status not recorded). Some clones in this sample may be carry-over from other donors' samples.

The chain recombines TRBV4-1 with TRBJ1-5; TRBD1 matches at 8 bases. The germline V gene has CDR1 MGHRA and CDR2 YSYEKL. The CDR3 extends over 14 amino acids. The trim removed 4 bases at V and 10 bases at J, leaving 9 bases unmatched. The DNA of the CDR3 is TGCGCCAGCAGCCCGGACAGGGACATAGGTCCCCAGCATTTT. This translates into CASSPDRDIGPQHF.

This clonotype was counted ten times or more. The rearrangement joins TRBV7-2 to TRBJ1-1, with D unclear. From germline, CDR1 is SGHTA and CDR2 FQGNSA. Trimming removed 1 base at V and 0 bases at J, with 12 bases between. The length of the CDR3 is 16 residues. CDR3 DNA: TGTGCCAGCAGCTTAGTCGTGGGCGTGATGAACACTGAAGCTTTCTTT. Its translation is CASSLVVGVMNTEAFF. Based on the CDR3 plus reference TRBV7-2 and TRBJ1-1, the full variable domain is GAGVSQSPSNKVTEKGKDVELRCDPISGHTALYWYRQSLGQGLEFLIYFQGNSAPDKSGLPSDRFSAERTGGSVSTLTIQRTQQEDSAVYLCASSLVVGVMNTEAFFGQGTRLTVV.

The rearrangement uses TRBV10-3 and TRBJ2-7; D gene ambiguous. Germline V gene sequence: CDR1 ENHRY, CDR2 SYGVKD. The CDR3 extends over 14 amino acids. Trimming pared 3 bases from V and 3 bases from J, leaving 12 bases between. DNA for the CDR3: TGTGCCATCAGTGAATCTGTTTTGGGCTACGAGCAGTACTTC. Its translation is CAISESVLGYEQYF.

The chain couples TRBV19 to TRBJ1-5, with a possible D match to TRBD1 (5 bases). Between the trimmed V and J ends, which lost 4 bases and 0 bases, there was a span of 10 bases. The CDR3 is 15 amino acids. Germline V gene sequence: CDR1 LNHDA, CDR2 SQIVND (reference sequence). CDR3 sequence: CASSTGRYSNQPQHF. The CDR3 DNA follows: TGTGCCAGTAGTACAGGGAGATATAGCAATCAGCCCCAGCATTTT.

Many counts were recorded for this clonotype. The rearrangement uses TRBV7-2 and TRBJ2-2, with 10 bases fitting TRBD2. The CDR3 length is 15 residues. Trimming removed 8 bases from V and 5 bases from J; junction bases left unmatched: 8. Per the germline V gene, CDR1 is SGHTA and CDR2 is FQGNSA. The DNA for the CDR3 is TGTGCCAGCCGGCAGGAGCGGGGGGGTACCGGGGAGCTGTTTTTT. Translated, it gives CASRQERGGTGELFF.

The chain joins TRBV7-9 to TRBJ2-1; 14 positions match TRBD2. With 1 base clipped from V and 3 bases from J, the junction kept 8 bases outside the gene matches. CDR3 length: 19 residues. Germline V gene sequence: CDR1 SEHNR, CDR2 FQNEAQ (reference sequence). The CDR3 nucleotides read TGTGCCAGCAGCTTAGGCAGACTAGCGGGGGGGATACTCTACAATGAGCAGTTCTTC. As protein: CASSLGRLAGGILYNEQFF.

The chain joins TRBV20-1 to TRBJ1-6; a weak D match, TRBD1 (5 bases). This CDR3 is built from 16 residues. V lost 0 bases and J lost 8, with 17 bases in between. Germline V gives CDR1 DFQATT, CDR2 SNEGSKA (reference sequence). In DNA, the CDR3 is TGCAGTGCTAGAGATGGGAGATTAGGGACGGATTCACCCCTCCACTTT. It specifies CSARDGRLGTDSPLHF.

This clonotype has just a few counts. CDR3 bases: TGCAGTGCTAGAGATCAAGGGGGCTTGACGGGCGAGCAGTACTTC. Protein product: CSARDQGGLTGEQYF. The chain couples TRBV20-1 to TRBJ2-7; 7 bases agree with TRBD1. The V segment lost 0 bases and the J segment 6 bases; nucleotides outside the gene matches: 11. The CDR3 totals 15 residues. Germline assignment: CDR1 DFQATT and CDR2 SNEGSKA (reference sequence).

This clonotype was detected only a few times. CDR3: CASSLDLWGRGTDTQYF. The CDR3 bases are TGTGCCAGCAGCTTAGATCTGTGGGGACGCGGCACAGATACGCAGTATTTT. The chain couples TRBV11-2 to TRBJ2-3, with D possibly called TRBD1 or TRBD2 (5 bases each). The V end lost 0 bases, the J end lost 1 base, and 14 bases lay between the germline ends. Germline lookup yields CDR1 SGHAT and CDR2 FQNNGV. The CDR3 spans 17 residues.

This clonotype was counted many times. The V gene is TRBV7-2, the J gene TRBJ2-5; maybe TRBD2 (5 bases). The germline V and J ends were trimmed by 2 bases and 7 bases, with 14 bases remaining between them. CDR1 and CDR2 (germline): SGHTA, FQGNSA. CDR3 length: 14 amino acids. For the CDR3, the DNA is TGTGCCAGCAGCTTAAGTAGCGTGGCTCGGACCCAGTACTTC. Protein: CASSLSSVARTQYF.

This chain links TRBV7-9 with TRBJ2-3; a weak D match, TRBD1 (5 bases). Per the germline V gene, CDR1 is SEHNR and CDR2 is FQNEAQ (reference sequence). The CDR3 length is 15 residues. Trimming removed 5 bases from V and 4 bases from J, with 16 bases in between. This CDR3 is CASSPKRLGPDTQYF. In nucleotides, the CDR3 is TGTGCCAGCAGCCCTAAGCGCCTGGGGCCAGATACGCAGTATTTT.

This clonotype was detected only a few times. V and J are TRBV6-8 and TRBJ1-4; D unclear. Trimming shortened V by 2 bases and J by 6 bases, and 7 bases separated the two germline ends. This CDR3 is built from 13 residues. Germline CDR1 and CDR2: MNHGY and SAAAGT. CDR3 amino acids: CASSYNRYEKLFF. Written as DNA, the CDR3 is TGTGCCAGCAGTTACAACCGTTATGAAAAACTGTTTTTT.

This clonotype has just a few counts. CDR3 loop: CASTISYGALFF. The CDR3 DNA sequence: TGTGCCAGCACCATATCCTATGGGGCACTGTTTTTT. V gene TRBV12-3 or TRBV12-4 combines with J gene TRBJ1-4, with D possibly TRBD1 on 5 matching bases. The CDR3 runs 12 residues. Trimming removed 7 bases from V and 13 bases from J, with 16 bases in between.

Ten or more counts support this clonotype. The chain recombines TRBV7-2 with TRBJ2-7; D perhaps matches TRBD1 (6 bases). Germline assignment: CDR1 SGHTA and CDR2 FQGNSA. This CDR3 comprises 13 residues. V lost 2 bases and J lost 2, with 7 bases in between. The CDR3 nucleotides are TGTGCCAGCAGCTTAAGGGGGACCTACGAGCAGTACTTC. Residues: CASSLRGTYEQYF.

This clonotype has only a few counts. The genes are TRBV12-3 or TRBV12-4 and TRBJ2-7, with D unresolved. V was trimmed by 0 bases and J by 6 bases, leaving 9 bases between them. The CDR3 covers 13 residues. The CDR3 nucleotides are TGTGCCAGCAGTTTAGCGGGAATCCGCGAGCAGTACTTC. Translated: CASSLAGIREQYF.

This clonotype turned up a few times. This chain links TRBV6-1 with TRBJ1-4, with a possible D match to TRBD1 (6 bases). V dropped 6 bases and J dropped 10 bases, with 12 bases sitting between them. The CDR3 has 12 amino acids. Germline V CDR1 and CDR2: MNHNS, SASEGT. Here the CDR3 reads CASRTVGGKLFF. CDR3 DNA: TGTGCCAGCAGGACCGTAGGGGGAAAACTGTTTTTT.

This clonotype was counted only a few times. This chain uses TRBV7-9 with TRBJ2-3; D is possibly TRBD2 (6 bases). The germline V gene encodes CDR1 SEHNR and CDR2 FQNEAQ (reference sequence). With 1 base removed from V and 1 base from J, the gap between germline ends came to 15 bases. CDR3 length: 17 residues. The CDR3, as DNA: TGTGCCAGCAGCTTAGGGTCTTATACGGGAGGCACAGATACGCAGTATTTT. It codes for CASSLGSYTGGTDTQYF.

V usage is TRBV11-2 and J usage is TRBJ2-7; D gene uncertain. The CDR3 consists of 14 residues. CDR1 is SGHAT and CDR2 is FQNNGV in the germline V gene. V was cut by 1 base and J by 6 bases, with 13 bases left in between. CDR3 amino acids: CASSLAPLTSEQYF. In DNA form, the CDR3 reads TGTGCCAGCAGCTTAGCCCCACTAACGTCCGAGCAGTACTTC.

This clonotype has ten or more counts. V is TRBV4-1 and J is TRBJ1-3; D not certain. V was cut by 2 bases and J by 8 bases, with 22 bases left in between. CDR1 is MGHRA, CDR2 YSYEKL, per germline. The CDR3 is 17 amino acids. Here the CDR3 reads CASSQPSRPQLLHTIYF. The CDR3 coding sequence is TGCGCCAGCAGCCAACCATCCCGGCCCCAACTCTTACACACCATATATTTT.

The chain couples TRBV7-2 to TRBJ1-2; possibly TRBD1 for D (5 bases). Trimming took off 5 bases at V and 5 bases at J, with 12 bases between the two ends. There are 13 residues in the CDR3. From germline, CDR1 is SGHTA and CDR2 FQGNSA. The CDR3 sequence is CASSVPGTYGYTF. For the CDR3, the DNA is TGTGCCAGCAGCGTGCCCGGGACGTATGGCTACACCTTC. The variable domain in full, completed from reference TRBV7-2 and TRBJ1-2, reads GAGVSQSPSNKVTEKGKDVELRCDPISGHTALYWYRQSLGQGLEFLIYFQGNSAPDKSGLPSDRFSAERTGGSVSTLTIQRTQQEDSAVYLCASSVPGTYGYTFGSGTRLTVV.

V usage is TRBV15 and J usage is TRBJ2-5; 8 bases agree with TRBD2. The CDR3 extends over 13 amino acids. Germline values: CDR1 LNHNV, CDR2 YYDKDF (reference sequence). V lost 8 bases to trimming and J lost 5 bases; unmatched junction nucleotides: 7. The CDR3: CATSALAGETQYF. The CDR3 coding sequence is TGTGCCACCTCTGCGCTAGCGGGTGAGACCCAGTACTTC.

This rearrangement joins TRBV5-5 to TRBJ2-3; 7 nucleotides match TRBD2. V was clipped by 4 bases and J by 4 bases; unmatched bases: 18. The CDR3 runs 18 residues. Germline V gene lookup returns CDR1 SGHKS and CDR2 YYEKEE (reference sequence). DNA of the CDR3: TGTGCCAGCAGCCGTCCCGGGACTAAGGGCCGGGGCCCAGATACGCAGTATTTT. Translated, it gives CASSRPGTKGRGPDTQYF.

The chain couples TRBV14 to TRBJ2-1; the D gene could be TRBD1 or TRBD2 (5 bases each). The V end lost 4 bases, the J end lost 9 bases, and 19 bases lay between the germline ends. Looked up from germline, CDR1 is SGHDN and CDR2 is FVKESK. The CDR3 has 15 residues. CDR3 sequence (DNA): TGTGCCAGCAGCCCCATCCTAGCCGGGGCCACTGAGCAGTTCTTC. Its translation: CASSPILAGATEQFF.

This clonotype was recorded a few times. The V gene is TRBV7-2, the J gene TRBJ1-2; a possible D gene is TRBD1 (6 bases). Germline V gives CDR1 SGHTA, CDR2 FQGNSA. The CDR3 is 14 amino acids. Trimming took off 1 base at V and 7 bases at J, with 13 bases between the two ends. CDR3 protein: CASSLVLGGLGYTF. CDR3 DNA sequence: TGTGCCAGCAGCTTAGTTTTGGGGGGGCTTGGCTACACCTTC.

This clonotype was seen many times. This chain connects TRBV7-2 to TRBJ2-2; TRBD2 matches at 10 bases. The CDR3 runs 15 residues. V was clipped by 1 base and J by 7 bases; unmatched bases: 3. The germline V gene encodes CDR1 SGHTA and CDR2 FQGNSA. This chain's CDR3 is CASSLGAGGNGELFF. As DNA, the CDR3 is TGTGCCAGCAGCTTAGGAGCGGGAGGGAACGGGGAGCTGTTTTTT.